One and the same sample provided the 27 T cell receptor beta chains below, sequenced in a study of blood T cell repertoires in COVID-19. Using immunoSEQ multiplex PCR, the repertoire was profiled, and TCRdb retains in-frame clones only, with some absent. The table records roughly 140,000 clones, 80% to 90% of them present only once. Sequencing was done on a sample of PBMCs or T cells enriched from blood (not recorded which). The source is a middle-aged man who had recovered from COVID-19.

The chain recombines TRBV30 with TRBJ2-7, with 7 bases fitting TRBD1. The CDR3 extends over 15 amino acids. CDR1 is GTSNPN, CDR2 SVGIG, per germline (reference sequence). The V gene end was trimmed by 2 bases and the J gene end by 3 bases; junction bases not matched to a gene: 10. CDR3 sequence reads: CAWSTRVRGNYEQYF. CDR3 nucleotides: TGTGCCTGGAGTACGAGAGTCAGGGGGAACTACGAGCAGTACTTC.

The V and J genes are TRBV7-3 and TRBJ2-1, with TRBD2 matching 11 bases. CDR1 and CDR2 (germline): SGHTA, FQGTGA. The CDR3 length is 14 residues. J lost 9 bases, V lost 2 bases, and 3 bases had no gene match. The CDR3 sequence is CASSLGGLAVEQFF. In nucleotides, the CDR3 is TGTGCCAGCAGCTTAGGGGGACTAGCGGTTGAGCAGTTCTTC.

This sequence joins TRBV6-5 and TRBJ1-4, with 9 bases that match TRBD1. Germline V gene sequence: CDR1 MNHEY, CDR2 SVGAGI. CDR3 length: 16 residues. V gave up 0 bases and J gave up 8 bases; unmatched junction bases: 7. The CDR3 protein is CASSYSIPGQGEKLFF. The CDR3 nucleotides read TGTGCCAGCAGTTACTCGATCCCCGGACAGGGGGAAAAACTGTTTTTT.

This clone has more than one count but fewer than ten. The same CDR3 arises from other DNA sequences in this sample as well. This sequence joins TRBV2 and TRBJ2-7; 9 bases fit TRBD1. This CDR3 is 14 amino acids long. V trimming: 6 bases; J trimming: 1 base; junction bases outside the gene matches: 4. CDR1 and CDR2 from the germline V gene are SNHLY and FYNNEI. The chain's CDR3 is CASRPGQGSYEQYF. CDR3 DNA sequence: TGTGCCAGCAGGCCGGGACAGGGTTCCTACGAGCAGTACTTC.

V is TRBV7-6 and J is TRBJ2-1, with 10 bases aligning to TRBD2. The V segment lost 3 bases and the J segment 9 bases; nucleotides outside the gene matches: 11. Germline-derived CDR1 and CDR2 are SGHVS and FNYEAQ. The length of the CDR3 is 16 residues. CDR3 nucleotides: TGTGCCAGCAGCTTGATCAGCGGGGGGGCCGGGGGTGAGCAGTTCTTC. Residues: CASSLISGGAGGEQFF.

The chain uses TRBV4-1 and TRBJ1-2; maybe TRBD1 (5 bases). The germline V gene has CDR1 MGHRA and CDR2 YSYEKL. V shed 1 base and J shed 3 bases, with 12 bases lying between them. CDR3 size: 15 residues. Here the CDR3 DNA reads TGCGCCAGCAGCCAAGTTCAAACAGGCTACTATGGCTACACCTTC. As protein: CASSQVQTGYYGYTF.

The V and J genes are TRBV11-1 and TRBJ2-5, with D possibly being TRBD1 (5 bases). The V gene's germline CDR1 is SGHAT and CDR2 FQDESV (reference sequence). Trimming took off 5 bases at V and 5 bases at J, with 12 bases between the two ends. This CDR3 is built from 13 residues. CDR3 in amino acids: CASSPGFRETQYF. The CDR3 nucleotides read TGTGCCAGCAGCCCAGGGTTTAGGGAGACCCAGTACTTC.

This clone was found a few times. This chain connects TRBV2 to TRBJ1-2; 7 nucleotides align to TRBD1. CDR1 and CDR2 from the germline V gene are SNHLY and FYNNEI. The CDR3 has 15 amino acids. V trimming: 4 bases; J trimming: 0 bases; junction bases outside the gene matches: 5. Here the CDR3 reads CASSGTGQTNYGYTF. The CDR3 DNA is TGTGCCAGCAGTGGAACGGGACAGACTAACTATGGCTACACCTTC.

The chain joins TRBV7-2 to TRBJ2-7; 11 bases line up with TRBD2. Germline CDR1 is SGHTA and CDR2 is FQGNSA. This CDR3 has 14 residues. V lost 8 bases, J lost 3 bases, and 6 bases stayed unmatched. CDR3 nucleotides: TGTGCCAGCCATGCTAGCGGGGGGTACTACGAGCAGTACTTC. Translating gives CASHASGGYYEQYF.

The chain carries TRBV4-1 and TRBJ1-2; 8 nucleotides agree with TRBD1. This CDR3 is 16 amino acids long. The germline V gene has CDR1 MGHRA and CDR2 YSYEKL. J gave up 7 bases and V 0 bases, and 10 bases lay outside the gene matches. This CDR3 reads CASSQEGRGRGFGYTF. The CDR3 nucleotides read TGCGCCAGCAGCCAAGAGGGCAGGGGGCGAGGTTTTGGCTACACCTTC.

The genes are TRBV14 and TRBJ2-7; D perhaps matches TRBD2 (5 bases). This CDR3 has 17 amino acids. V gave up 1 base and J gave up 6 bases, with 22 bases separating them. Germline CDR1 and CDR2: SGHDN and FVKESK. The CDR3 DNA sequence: TGTGCCAGCAGCCAAGGTCCCTTTCGGAAGCGGATGGGCGAGCAGTACTTC. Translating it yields CASSQGPFRKRMGEQYF.

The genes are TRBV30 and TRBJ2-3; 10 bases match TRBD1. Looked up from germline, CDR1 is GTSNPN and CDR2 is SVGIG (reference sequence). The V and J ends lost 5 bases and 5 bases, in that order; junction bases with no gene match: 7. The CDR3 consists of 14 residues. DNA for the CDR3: TGTGCCTGGGCGACAGGGGGCTCGGGAGATACGCAGTATTTT. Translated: CAWATGGSGDTQYF.

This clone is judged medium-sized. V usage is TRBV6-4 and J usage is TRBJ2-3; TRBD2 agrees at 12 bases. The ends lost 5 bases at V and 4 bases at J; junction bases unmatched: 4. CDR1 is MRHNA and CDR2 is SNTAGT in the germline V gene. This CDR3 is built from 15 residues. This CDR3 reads CASSPSGGAADTQYF. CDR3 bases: TGTGCCAGCAGTCCTAGCGGGGGGGCGGCAGATACGCAGTATTTT.

CDR3 sequence (DNA): TGTGCCAGCAGCTTAAGGACAGGGGGGAGCACTGAAGCTTTCTTT. Protein: CASSLRTGGSTEAFF. The rearrangement links TRBV7-6 to TRBJ1-1, with 10 bases identical to TRBD1. The CDR3 sequence is 15 residues long. Germline loops: CDR1 SGHVS, CDR2 FNYEAQ. The junction had 4 bases not matched to a gene; V was cut back by 2 bases and J by 4 bases.

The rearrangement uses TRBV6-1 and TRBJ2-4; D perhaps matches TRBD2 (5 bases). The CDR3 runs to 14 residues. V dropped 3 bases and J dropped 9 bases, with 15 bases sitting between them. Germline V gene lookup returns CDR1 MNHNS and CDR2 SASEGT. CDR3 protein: CASSEGVKQGIQYF. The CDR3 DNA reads TGTGCCAGCAGTGAGGGAGTGAAGCAAGGCATTCAGTACTTC.

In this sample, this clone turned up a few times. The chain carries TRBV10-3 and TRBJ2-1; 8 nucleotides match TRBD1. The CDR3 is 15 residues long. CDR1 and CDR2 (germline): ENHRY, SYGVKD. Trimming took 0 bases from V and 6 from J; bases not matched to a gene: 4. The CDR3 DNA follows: TGTGCCATCAGTGAGTCAAGGACAGGGCCCAATGAGCAGTTCTTC. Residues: CAISESRTGPNEQFF.

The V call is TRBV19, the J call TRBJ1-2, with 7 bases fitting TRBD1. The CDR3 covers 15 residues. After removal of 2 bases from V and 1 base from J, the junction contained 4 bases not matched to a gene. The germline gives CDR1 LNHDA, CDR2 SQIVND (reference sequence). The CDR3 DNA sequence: TGTGCCAGTAGTATAACAGGGGCCTATAACTATGGCTACACCTTC. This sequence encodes CASSITGAYNYGYTF. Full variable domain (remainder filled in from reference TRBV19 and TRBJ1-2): DGGITQSPKYLFRKEGQNVTLSCEQNLNHDAMYWYRQDPGQGLRLIYYSQIVNDFQKGDIAEGYSVSREKKESFPLTVTSAQKNPTAFYLCASSITGAYNYGYTFGSGTRLTVV.

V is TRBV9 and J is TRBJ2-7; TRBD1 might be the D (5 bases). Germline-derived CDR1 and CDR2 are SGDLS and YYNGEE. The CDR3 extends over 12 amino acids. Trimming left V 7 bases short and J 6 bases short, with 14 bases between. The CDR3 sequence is CASGRVGGEQYF. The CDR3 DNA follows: TGTGCCAGCGGCAGGGTGGGTGGCGAGCAGTACTTC. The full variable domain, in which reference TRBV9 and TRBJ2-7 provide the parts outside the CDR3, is DSGVTQTPKHLITATGQRVTLRCSPRSGDLSVYWYQQSLDQGLQFLIQYYNGEERAKGNILERFSAQQFPDLHSELNLSSLELGDSALYFCASGRVGGEQYFGPGTRLTVT.

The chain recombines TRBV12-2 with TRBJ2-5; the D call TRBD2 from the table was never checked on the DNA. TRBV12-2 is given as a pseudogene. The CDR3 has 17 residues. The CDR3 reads CASRLAPRGGRRETQYF. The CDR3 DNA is TGTGCAAGTCGCTTAGCACCCCGCGGGGGGCGTCGAGAGACCCAGTACTTC.

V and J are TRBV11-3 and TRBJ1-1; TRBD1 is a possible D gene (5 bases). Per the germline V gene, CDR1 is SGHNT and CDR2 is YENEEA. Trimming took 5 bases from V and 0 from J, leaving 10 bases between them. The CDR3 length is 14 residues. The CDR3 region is CASSGAGMNTEAFF. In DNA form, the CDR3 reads TGTGCCAGCAGCGGGGCGGGGATGAACACTGAAGCTTTCTTT.

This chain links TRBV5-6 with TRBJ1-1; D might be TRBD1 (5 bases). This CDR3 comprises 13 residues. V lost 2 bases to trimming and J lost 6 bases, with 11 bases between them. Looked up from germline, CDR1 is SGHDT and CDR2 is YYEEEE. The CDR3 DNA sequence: TGTGCCAGCAGCTTTTCCTGGGGGGCTGAAGCTTTCTTT. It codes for CASSFSWGAEAFF. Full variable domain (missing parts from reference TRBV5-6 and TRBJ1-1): DAGVTQSPTHLIKTRGQQVTLRCSPKSGHDTVSWYQQALGQGPQFIFQYYEEEERQRGNFPDRFSGHQFPNYSSELNVNALLLGDSALYLCASSFSWGAEAFFGQGTRLTVV.

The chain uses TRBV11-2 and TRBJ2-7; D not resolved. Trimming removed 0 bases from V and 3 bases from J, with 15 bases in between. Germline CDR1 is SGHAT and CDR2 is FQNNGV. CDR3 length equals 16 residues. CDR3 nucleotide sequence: TGTGCCAGCAGCTTAGATAAACACCCAGTACGCTACGAGCAGTACTTC. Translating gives CASSLDKHPVRYEQYF.

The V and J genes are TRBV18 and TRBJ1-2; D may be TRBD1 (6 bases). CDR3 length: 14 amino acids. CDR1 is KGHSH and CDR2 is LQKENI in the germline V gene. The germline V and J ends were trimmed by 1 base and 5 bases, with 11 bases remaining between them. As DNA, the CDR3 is TGTGCCAGCTCACCACGGCAGGGGCGGTATGGCTACACCTTC. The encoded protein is CASSPRQGRYGYTF.

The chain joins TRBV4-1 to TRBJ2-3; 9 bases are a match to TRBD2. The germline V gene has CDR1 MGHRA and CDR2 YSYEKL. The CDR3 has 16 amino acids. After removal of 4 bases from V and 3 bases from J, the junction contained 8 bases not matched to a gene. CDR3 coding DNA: TGCGCCAGCAGCCCCCCGGGCAGCGGGGGGACAGATACGCAGTATTTT. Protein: CASSPPGSGGTDTQYF.

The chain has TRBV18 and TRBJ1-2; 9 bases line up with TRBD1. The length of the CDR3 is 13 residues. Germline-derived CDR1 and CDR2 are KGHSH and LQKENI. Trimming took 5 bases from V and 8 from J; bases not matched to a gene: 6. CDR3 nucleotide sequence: TGTGCCAGCTCATTCCCGGGACAGGGCGGCTACACCTTC. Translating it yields CASSFPGQGGYTF.

DNA for the CDR3: TGTGCCAGCAGCTCCCGACCGAGGTACGAGCAGTACTTC. Amino acid sequence: CASSSRPRYEQYF. V gene TRBV7-2 combines with J gene TRBJ2-7; D is unresolved. The germline CDR1 and CDR2 sequences are SGHTA and FQGNSA. V lost 4 bases to trimming and J lost 4 bases, with 11 bases between them. This CDR3 region has 13 residues.

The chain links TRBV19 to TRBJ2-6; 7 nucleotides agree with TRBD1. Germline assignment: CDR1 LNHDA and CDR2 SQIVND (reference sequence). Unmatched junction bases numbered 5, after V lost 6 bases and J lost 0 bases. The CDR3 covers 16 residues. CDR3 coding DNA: TGTGCCAGTAGCCCGACAGGGAGCTCTGGGGCCAACGTCCTGACTTTC. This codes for CASSPTGSSGANVLTF.